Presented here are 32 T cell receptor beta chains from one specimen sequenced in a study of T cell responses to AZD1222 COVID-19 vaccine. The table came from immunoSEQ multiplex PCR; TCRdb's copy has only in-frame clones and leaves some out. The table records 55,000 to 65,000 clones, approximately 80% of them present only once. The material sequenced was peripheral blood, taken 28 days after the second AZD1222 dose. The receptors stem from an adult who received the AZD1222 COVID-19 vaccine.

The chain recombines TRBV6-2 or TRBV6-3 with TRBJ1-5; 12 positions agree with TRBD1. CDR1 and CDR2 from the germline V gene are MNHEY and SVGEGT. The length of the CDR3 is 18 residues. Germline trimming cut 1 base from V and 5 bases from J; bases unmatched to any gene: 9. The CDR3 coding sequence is TGTGCCAGCAGTTACTGGGGACAGGGGGCTCGTTGGGATCAGCCCCAGCATTTT. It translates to CASSYWGQGARWDQPQHF.

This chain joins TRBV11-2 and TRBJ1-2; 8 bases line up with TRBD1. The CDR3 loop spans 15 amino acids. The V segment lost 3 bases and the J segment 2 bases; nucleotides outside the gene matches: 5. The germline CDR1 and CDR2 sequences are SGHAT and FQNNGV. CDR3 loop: CASSFPGQGNYGYTF. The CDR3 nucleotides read TGTGCCAGCAGCTTTCCTGGACAGGGCAACTATGGCTACACCTTC.

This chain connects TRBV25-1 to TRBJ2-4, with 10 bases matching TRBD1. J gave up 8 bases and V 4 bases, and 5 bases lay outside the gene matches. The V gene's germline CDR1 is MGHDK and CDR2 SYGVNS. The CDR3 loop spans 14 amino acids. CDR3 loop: CASSGIGTGDIQYF. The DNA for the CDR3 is TGTGCCAGCAGTGGAATCGGGACAGGGGACATTCAGTACTTC.

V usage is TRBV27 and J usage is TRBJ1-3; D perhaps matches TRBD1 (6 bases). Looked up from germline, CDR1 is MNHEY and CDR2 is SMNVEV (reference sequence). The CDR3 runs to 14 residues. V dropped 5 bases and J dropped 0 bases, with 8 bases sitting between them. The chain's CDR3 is CASSTGSSGNTIYF. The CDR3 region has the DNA TGTGCCAGCAGTACAGGGAGCTCTGGAAACACCATATATTTT.

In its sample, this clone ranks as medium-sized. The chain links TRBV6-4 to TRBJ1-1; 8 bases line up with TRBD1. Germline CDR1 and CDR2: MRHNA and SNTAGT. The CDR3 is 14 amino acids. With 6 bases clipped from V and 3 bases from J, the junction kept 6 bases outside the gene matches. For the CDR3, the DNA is TGTGCCAGCAGAGGACAGGGTTGGGACACTGAAGCTTTCTTT. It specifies CASRGQGWDTEAFF.

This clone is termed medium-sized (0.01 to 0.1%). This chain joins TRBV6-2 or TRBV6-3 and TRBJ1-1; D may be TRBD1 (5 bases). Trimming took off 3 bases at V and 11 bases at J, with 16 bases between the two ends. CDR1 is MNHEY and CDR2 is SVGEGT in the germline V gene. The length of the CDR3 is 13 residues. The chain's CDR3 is CASSYIRKGEAFF. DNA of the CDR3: TGTGCCAGCAGTTATATCAGAAAAGGGGAGGCTTTCTTT.

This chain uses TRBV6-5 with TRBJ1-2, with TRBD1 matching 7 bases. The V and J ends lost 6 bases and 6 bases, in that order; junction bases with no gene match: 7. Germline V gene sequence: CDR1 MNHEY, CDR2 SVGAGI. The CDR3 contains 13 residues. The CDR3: CASRLQGLDGYTF. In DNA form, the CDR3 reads TGTGCCAGCAGGCTACAGGGGCTCGATGGCTACACCTTC.

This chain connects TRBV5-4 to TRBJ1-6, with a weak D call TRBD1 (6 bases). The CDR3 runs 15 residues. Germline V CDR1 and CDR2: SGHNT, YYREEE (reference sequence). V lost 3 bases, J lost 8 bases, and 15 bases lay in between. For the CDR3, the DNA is TGTGCCAGCAGCTGGGCGGGGGGCCAGGATTCACCCCTCCACTTT. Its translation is CASSWAGGQDSPLHF.

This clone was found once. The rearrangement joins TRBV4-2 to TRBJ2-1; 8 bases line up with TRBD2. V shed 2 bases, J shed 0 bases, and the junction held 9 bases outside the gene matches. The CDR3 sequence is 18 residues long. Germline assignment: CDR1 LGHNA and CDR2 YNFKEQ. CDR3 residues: CASSQTRGAGGSYNEQFF. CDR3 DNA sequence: TGTGCCAGCAGCCAAACAAGAGGGGCGGGAGGCTCCTACAATGAGCAGTTCTTC.

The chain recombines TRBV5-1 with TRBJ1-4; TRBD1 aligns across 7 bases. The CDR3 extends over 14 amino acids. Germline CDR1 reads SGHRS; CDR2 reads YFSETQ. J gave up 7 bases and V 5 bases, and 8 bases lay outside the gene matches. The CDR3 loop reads CASSQDRMREKLFF. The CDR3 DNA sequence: TGCGCCAGCAGTCAGGACAGGATGCGTGAAAAACTGTTTTTT.

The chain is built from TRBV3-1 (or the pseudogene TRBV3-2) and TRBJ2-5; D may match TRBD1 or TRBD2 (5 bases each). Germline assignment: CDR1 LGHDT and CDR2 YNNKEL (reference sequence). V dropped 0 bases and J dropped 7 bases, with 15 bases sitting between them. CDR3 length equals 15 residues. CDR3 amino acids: CASSQEGPRGVTQYF. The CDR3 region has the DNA TGTGCCAGCAGCCAAGAGGGGCCCCGGGGAGTGACCCAGTACTTC.

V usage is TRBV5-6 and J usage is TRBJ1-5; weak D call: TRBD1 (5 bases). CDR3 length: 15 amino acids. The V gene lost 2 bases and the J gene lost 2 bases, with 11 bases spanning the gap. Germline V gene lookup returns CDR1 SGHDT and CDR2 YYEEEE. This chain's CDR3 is CASSLGVWGNQPQHF. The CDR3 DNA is TGTGCCAGCAGCTTAGGGGTTTGGGGCAATCAGCCCCAGCATTTT.

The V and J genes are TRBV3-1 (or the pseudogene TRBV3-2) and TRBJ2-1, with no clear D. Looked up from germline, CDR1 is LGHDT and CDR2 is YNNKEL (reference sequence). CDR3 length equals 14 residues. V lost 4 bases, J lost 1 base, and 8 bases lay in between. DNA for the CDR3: TGTGCCAGCAGCCCCCGCGGTTCCTACAATGAGCAGTTCTTC. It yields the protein CASSPRGSYNEQFF.

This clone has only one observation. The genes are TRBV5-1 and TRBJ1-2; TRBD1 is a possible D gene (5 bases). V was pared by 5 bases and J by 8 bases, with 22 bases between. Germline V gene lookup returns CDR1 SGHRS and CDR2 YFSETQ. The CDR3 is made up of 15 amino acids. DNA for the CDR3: TGCGCCAGCAGGCGTGAGGCAGGGTCGGATTGGGGCTACACCTTC. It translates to CASRREAGSDWGYTF.

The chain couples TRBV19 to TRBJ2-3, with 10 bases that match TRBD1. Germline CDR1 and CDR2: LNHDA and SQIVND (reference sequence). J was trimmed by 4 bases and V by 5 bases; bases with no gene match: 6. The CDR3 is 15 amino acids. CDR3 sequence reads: CASSLGQGFPDTQYF. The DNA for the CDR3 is TGTGCCAGTAGTCTGGGACAGGGGTTCCCAGATACGCAGTATTTT.

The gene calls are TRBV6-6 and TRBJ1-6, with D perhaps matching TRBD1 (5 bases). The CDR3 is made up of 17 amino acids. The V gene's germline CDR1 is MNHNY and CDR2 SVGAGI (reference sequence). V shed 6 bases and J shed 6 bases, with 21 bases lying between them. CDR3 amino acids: CASRRAQRQLGNSPLHF. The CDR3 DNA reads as TGTGCCAGCAGACGAGCCCAGAGACAGTTGGGTAATTCACCCCTCCACTTT.

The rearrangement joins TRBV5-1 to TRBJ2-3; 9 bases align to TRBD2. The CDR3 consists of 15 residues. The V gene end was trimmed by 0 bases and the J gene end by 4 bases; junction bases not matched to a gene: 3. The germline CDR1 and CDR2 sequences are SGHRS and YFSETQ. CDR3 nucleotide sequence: TGCGCCAGCAGCTTGGGCGGGGGGGAAGCAGATACGCAGTATTTT. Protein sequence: CASSLGGGEADTQYF.

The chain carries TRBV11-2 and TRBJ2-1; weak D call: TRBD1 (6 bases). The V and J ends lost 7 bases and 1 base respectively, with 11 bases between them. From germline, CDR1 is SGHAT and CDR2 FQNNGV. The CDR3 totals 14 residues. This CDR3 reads CASKKGVSYNEQFF. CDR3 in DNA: TGTGCCAGCAAAAAGGGGGTATCCTACAATGAGCAGTTCTTC. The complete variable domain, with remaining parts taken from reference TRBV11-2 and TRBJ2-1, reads EAGVAQSPRYKIIEKRQSVAFWCNPISGHATLYWYQQILGQGPKLLIQFQNNGVVDDSQLPKDRFSAERLKGVDSTLKIQPAKLEDSAVYLCASKKGVSYNEQFFGPGTRLTVL.

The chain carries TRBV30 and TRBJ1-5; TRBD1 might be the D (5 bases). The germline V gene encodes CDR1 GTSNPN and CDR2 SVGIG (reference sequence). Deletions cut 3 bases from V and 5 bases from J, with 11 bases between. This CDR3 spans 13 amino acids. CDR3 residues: CAWSGGGYQPQHF. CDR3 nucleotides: TGTGCCTGGAGCGGGGGTGGATATCAGCCCCAGCATTTT.

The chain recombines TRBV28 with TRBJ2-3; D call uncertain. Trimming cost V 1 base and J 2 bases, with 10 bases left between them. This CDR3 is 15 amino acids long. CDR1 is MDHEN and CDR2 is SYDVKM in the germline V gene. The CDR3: CASSLLSVPTDTQYF. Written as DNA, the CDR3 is TGTGCCAGCAGTTTATTAAGTGTTCCCACAGATACGCAGTATTTT. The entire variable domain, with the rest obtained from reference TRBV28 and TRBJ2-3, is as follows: DVKVTQSSRYLVKRTGEKVFLECVQDMDHENMFWYRQDPGLGLRLIYFSYDVKMKEKGDIPEGYSVSREKKERFSLILESASTNQTSMYLCASSLLSVPTDTQYFGPGTRLTVL.

The DNA for the CDR3 is TGTGCCAGCAGCTCAAACCCCCACGGGGAGCTGTTTTTT. Protein sequence: CASSSNPHGELFF. The chain carries TRBV5-5 and TRBJ2-2; D gene ambiguous. This CDR3 has 13 residues. The germline V gene has CDR1 SGHKS and CDR2 YYEKEE (reference sequence). The V and J ends lost 3 bases and 7 bases respectively, with 10 bases between them.

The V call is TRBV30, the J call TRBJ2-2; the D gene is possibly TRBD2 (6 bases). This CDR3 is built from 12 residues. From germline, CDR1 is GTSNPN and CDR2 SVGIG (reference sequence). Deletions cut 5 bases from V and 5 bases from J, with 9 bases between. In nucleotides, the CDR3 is TGTGCCTGGCGGGGGAGGACCGGGGAGCTGTTTTTT. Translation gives CAWRGRTGELFF.

Written as DNA, the CDR3 is TGTGCCAGCAAACGAAAGGGCGGCTACACCTTC. Protein product: CASKRKGGYTF. The chain has TRBV6-5 and TRBJ1-2; D unclear. The CDR3 runs to 11 residues. Germline V gene data show CDR1 as MNHEY and CDR2 as SVGAGI. Trimming shortened V by 7 bases and J by 8 bases, and 11 bases separated the two germline ends.

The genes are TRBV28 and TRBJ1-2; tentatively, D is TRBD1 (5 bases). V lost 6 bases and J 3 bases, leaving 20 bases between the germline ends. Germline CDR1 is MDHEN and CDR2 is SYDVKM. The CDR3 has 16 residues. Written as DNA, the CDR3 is TGTGCCAGCAGACAAGGTCCAGGGTTTGGAGACTATGGCTACACCTTC. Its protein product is CASRQGPGFGDYGYTF.

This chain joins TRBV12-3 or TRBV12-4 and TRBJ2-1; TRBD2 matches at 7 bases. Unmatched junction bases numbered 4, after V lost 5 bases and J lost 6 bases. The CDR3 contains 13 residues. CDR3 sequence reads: CASSDGTINEQFF. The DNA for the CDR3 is TGTGCCAGCAGTGACGGGACTATCAATGAGCAGTTCTTC.

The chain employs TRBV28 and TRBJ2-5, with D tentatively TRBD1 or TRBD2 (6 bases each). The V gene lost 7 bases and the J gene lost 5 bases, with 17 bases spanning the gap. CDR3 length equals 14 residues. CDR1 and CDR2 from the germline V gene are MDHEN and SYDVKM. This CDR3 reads CASTAGGGKETQYF. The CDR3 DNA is TGTGCCAGCACCGCTGGAGGGGGGAAGGAGACCCAGTACTTC.

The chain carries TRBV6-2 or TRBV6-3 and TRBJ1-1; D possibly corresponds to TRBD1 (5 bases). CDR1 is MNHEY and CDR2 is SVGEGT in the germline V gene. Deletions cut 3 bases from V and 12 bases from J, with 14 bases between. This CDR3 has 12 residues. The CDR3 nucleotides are TGTGCCAGCAGTTATAGAAAAGGGGAGACTTTCTTT. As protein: CASSYRKGETFF.

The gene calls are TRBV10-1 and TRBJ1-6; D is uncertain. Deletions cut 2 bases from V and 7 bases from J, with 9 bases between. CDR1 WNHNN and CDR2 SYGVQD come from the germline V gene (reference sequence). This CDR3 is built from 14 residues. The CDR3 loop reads CASSEGVLNSPLHF. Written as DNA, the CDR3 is TGCGCCAGCAGTGAGGGGGTCCTAAATTCACCCCTCCACTTT.

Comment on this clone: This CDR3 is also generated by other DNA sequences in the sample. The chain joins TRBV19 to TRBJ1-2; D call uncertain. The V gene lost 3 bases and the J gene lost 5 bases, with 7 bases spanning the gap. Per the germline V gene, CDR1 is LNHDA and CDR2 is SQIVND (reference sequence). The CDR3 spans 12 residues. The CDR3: CASSISVYGYTF. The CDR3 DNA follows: TGTGCCAGTAGTATCTCGGTATATGGCTACACCTTC. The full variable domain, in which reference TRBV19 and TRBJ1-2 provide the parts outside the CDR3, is DGGITQSPKYLFRKEGQNVTLSCEQNLNHDAMYWYRQDPGQGLRLIYYSQIVNDFQKGDIAEGYSVSREKKESFPLTVTSAQKNPTAFYLCASSISVYGYTFGSGTRLTVV.

Written as DNA, the CDR3 is TGTGCCAGCAGCCAAGGACTGAATCAGCCCCAGCATTTT. Protein: CASSQGLNQPQHF. This rearrangement joins TRBV14 to TRBJ1-5; D not certain. The CDR3 length is 13 residues. CDR1 and CDR2 (germline): SGHDN, FVKESK. V was trimmed by 1 base and J by 4 bases, leaving 5 bases between them.

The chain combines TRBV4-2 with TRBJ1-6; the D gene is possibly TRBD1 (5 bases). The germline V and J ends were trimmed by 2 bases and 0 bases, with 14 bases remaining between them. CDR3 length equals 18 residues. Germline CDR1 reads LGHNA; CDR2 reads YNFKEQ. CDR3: CASSQSRQQSSYNSPLHF. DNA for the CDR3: TGTGCCAGCAGCCAATCAAGACAGCAGAGCTCCTATAATTCACCCCTCCACTTT.

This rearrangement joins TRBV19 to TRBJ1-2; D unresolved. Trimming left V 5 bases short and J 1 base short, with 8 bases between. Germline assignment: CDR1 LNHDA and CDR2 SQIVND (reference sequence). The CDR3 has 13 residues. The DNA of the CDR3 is TGTGCCAGTAGTCTACAGTTTAACTATGGCTACACCTTC. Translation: CASSLQFNYGYTF.